This T cell receptor beta chain was identified during a study of neurological immune-mediated disorders. V was shortened by 1 base and J by 3 bases, with 3 bases between the two germline ends. Germline V CDR1 and CDR2: SGHTA, FQGNSA. The CDR3 runs 13 residues. TCRdb re-analysed the 5' RACE reads in MiXCR, keeping a single row per CDR3 protein. The table includes some 45,000 distinct CDR3 sequences, approximately 14% detected once. Time point noted: longitudinal time-point 2. This clonotype was observed many times. The sample consisted of PBMCs. The V gene is TRBV7-2, the J gene TRBJ2-2; D call uncertain. This TCR was sampled from a male donor with HTLV-1-associated myelopathy (HAM/TSP). The CDR3 region is CASSLDYTGELFF. Written as DNA, the CDR3 is TGTGCCAGCAGCTTAGACTACACCGGGGAGCTGTTTTTT.